This T cell receptor (beta chain) appears in the sequencing data of a study of blood T cell repertoires in COVID-19. Turning to the study itself: T cells, B-cell-depleted T cells, or PBMCs provided the cDNA or gDNA that served as material.

Those who participated ranged in age from roughly 18 to 95 years and resided in about 24 US areas. Clinical histories supplied by participants themselves formed the basis of cohort assignment. Cohort 3 recovered donors had two negative PCRs, clearance, or symptom resolution. Clones were sequenced by immunoSEQ multiplex PCR, and TCRdb holds only the in-frame ones, with some missing. The repertoire holds roughly 370,000 clones, just under 90% seen once, with 10% in the top ten. The sample taken for sequencing was PBMCs or T cells enriched from blood (not recorded which). The clonotype was recovered from a woman between 50 and 59 years old who had recovered from COVID-19.

DNA for the CDR3: TGTGCCAGCTCGGACAGGAACTATGGCTACACCTTC. It translates to CASSDRNYGYTF. This chain links TRBV18 with TRBJ1-2; 7 bases fit TRBD1. The CDR3 has 12 amino acids. Trimming at V came to 6 bases and at J to 2 bases, leaving 0 bases not matched to a gene. The germline gives CDR1 KGHSH, CDR2 LQKENI.